This T cell receptor (beta chain) derives from a study of cytomegalovirus exposure and HLA in healthy donors. Donors were nominally healthy when sampled, though unrecorded immune exposures were likely. There are 13 residues in the CDR3. Losses at the gene ends were 5 bases for V and 1 base for J; bases not matched to a gene: 1. The germline gives CDR1 SGHTA, CDR2 FQGNSA. In the PCR, 60 Vbeta and 13 Jbeta primers were used. Profiled with immunoSEQ multiplex PCR; TCRdb holds only in-frame clones, not every one. The sample gives tens of thousands of clones, approximately 79% of which show up once; around an eighth is in the top ten.

The J gene is TRBJ1-1, the V gene TRBV7-2, with 7 bases that match TRBD1. The TCR originated in a woman in her thirties or forties in good health and CMV-seropositive. Sequencing input: PBMCs. CDR3 nucleotides: TGTGCCAGCAGCGGACAGGCGAACACTGAAGCTTTCTTT. Its protein is CASSGQANTEAFF.